Given below is one T cell receptor (beta chain) in context. No antigen is known for it. TCRdb's copy holds only in-frame clones and misses some; the assay was immunoSEQ multiplex PCR. Of tens of thousands of clones in the sample, about 70% were seen once. Before the COVID-19 pandemic, during about 2011-2019, CD4+ T cells were taken from unexposed donors. The cells were cultured for 10 days before CD4+ T cells were isolated. Cells permitting, SARS-CoV-2 S/N and four cold-coronavirus spikes were tested on unexposed-donor CD4+ T cells. The data were taken from a study of CD4 T cells in relation to SARS-CoV-2 and coronaviruses. Study-level information: ViraFEST: roughly ten-day antigen culture of PBMCs, then TCR beta CDR3 sequencing. Findings and limits, study-wide: Each donor contributed either pre-pandemic or post-infection samples, not both.

Trimming took off 0 bases at V and 8 bases at J, with 10 bases between the two ends. This CDR3 spans 13 amino acids. The germline gives CDR1 SGHAT, CDR2 FQNNGV. Sequenced material: CD4+ T cells from PBMCs, cultured in vitro. This clonotype was obtained from a human donor in good health. The V call is TRBV11-2, the J call TRBJ1-2, with D possibly being TRBD1 (5 bases). In DNA form, the CDR3 reads TGTGCCAGCAGCTTAGAAGCAGGGAGCGGCTACACCTTC. It translates to CASSLEAGSGYTF.